This T cell receptor (beta chain) was obtained from a study of long-term antiretroviral therapy in people with HIV. The V gene lost 7 bases and the J gene lost 7 bases, with 18 bases spanning the gap. Germline CDR1 MNHNS, CDR2 SASEGT. CDR3 length equals 14 residues. Study results and limitations: Diversity increased after ART yet remained lower than in transplant donor controls.

Run at survey level, the immunoSEQ assay was version v3.0. Measured with immunoSEQ multiplex PCR; TCRdb has only the in-frame clones, and not every one. The sample consists of about 14,000 clones, roughly four fifths of them appearing once. As concerns this clone: The antigen remains undetermined.

Every sample had about 0.95-10 million cryopreserved PBMC in it before DNA extraction. The specimen was unsorted PBMCs, collected 1.8 years before starting antiretroviral therapy. This clonotype was sampled from a middle-aged woman with HIV. The V call is TRBV6-1, the J call TRBJ2-3, with TRBD2 as a possible D gene (6 bases). CDR3 amino acids: CASTQGLPYNTQYF. CDR3 sequence (DNA): TGTGCCAGCACCCAGGGACTCCCTTATAATACGCAGTATTTT.